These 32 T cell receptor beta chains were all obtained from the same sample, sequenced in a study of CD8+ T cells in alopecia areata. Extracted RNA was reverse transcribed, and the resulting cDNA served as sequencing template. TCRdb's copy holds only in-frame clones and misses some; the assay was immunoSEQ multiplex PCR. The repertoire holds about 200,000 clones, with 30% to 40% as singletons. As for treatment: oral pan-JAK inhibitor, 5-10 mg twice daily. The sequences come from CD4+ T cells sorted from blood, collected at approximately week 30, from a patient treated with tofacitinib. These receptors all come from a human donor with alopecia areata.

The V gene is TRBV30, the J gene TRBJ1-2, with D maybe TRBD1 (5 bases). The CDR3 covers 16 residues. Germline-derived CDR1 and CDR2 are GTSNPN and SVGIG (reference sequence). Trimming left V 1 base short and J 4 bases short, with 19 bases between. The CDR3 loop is CAWSGSLLTDLYGYTF. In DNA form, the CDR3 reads TGTGCCTGGAGTGGGTCCTTATTGACAGACCTCTATGGCTACACCTTC.

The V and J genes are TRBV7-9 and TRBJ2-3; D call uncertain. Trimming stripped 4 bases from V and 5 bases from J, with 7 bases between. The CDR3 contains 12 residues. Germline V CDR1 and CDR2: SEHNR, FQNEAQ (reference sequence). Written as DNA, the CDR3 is TGTGCCAGCAGCTCGACGGGAGATACGCAGTATTTT. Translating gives CASSSTGDTQYF.

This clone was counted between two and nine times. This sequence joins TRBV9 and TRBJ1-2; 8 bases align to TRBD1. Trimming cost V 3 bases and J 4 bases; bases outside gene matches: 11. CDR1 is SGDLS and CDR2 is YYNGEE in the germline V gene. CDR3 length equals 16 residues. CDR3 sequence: CASSESAGGSSYGYTF. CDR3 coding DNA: TGTGCCAGCAGCGAATCAGCAGGGGGCAGTTCCTATGGCTACACCTTC.

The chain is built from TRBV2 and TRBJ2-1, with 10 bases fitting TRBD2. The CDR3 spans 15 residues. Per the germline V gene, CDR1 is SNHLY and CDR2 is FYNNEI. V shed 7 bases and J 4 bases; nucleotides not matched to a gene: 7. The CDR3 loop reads CASTLAGGLYNEQFF. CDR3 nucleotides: TGTGCCAGCACGTTAGCGGGGGGCCTATACAATGAGCAGTTCTTC.

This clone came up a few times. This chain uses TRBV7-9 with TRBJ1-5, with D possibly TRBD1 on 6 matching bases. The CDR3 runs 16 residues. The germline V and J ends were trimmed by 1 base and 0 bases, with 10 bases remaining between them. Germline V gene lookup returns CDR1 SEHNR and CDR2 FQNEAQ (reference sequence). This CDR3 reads CASSLGSGDSNQPQHF. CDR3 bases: TGTGCCAGCAGCTTAGGGTCAGGGGATAGCAATCAGCCCCAGCATTTT.

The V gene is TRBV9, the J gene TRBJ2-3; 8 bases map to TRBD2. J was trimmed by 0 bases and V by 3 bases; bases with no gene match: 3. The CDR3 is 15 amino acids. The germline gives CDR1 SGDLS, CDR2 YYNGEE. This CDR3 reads CASSDPSGSTDTQYF. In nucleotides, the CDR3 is TGTGCCAGCAGCGACCCTAGCGGGAGCACAGATACGCAGTATTTT.

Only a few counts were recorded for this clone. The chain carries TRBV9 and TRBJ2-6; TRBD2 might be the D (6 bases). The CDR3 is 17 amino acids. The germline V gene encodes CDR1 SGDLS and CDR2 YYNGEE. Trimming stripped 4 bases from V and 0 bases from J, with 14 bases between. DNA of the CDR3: TGTGCCAGCAGCCCCCGACTAGTAGTCTCTGGGGCCAACGTCCTGACTTTC. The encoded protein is CASSPRLVVSGANVLTF.

The CDR3 region is CASRSGTSGYNEQFF. The DNA of the CDR3 is TGCGCCAGCAGGTCCGGGACTAGCGGTTACAATGAGCAGTTCTTC. The chain recombines TRBV10-2 with TRBJ2-1; TRBD2 matches 11 bases. Germline V lookup: CDR1 WSHSY, CDR2 SAAADI. J gave up 4 bases and V 6 bases, and 5 bases lay outside the gene matches. This CDR3 spans 15 amino acids.

CDR3 bases: TGTGCCAGTAGTATGCCGGGACTGACAACGAAGGGCACTGAAGCTTTCTTT. Amino acid sequence: CASSMPGLTTKGTEAFF. J is TRBJ1-1 and V is TRBV19; TRBD1 is a possible D gene (5 bases). Trimming removed 3 bases at V and 4 bases at J, with 21 bases between. Germline lookup yields CDR1 LNHDA and CDR2 SQIVND (reference sequence). The CDR3 spans 17 residues.

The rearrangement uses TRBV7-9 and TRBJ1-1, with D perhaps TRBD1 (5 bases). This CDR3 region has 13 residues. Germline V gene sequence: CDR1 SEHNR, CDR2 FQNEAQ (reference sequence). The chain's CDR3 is CAGRRDVNTEAFF. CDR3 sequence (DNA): TGTGCTGGGCGGCGGGACGTCAACACTGAAGCTTTCTTT.

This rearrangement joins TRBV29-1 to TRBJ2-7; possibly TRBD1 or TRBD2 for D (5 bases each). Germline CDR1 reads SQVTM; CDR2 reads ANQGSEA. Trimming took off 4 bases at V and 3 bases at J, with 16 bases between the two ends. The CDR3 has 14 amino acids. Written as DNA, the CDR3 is TGCAGCGTTGGCGCCGGGACCAAAGTCTACGAGCAGTACTTC. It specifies CSVGAGTKVYEQYF.

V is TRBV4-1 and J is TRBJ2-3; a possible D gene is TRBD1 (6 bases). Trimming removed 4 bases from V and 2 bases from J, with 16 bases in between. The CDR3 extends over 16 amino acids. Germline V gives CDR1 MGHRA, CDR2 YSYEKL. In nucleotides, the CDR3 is TGCGCCAGCAGCCTAGTGGGCGGACAGATCACAGATACGCAGTATTTT. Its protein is CASSLVGGQITDTQYF.

For the CDR3, the DNA is TGTGCCAGCAGCTTAGACCTGGGAGTGAACACTGAAGCTTTCTTT. This codes for CASSLDLGVNTEAFF. The chain carries TRBV7-9 and TRBJ1-1; D not certain. CDR3 size: 15 residues. Looked up from germline, CDR1 is SEHNR and CDR2 is FQNEAQ (reference sequence). Trimming stripped 1 base from V and 0 bases from J, with 9 bases between.

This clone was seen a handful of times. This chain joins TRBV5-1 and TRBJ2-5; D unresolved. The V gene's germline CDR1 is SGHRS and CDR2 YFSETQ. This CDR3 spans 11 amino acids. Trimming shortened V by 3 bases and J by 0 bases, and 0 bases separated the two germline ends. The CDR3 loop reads CASSYQETQYF. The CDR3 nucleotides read TGCGCCAGCAGCTACCAAGAGACCCAGTACTTC.

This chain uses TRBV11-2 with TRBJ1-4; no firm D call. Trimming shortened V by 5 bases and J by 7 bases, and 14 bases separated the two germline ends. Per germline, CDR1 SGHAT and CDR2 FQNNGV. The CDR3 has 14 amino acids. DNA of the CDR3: TGTGCCAGCAGCGGAACCCTTATTGGTGAAAAACTGTTTTTT. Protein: CASSGTLIGEKLFF.

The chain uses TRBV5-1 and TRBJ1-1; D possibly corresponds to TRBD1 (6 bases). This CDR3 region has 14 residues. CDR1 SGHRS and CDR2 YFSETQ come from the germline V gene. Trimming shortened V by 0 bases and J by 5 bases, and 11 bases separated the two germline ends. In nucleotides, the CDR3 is TGCGCCAGCAGCTTGGACGGGGGCGGGACTGAAGCTTTCTTT. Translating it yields CASSLDGGGTEAFF.

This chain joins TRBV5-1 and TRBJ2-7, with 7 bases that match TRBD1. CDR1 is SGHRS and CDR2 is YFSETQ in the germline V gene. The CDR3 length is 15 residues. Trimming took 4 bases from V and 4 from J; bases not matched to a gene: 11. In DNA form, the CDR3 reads TGCGCCAGCAGCAAGACACAGGGGCCGGGATACGAGCAGTACTTC. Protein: CASSKTQGPGYEQYF.

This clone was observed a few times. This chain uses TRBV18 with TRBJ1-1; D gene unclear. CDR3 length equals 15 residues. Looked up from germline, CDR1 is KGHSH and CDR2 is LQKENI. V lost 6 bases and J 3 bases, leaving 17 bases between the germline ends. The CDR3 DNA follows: TGTGCCAGCTCCTCATCATCGGGGTGGGACACTGAAGCTTTCTTT. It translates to CASSSSSGWDTEAFF.

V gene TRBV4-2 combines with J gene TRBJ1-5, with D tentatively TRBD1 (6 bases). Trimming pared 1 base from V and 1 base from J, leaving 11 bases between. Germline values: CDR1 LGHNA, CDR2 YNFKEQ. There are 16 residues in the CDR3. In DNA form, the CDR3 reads TGTGCCAGCAGCCAAGGGGGACAATTCAGCAATCAGCCCCAGCATTTT. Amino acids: CASSQGGQFSNQPQHF.

The chain's CDR3 is CATSRDNPAVSTDTQYF. DNA for the CDR3: TGTGCCACCAGCAGAGATAATCCAGCGGTTAGCACAGATACGCAGTATTTT. The chain combines TRBV15 with TRBJ2-3; weak D call: TRBD2 (5 bases). The CDR3 totals 17 residues. Trimming left V 0 bases short and J 0 bases short, with 13 bases between. The germline CDR1 and CDR2 sequences are LNHNV and YYDKDF (reference sequence).

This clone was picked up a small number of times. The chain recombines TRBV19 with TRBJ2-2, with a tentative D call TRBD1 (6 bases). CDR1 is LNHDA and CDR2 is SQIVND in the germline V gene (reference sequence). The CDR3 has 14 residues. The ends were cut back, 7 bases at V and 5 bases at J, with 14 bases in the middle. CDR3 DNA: TGTGCCAGTAACAGGGCTCGCGGAACCGGGGAGCTGTTTTTT. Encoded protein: CASNRARGTGELFF.

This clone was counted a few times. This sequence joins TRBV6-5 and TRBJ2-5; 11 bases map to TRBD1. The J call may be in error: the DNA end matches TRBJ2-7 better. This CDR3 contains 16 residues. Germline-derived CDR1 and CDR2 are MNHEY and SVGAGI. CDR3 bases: TGTGCCAGCAGTTACGGGAGGACAGGGGGCGTTTACGAGCAGTACTTC. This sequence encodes CASSYGRTGGVYEQYF.

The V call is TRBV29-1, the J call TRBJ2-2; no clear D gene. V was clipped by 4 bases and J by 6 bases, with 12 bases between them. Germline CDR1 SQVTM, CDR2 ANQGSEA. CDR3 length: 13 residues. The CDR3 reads CSVGAAFPGELFF. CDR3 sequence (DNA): TGCAGCGTTGGGGCAGCTTTTCCCGGGGAGCTGTTTTTT.

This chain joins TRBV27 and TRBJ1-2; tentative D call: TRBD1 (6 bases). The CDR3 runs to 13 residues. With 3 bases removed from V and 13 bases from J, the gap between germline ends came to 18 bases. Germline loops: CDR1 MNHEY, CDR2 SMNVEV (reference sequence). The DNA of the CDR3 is TGTGCCAGCAGTTTTCGTTGGACAGACCCCTGCACCTTC. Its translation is CASSFRWTDPCTF.

The chain's CDR3 is CASSVPPQETQYF. DNA of the CDR3: TGTGCCAGCTCGGTCCCCCCTCAAGAGACCCAGTACTTC. V usage is TRBV6-5 and J usage is TRBJ2-5; D ambiguous. The CDR3 has 13 residues. V shed 8 bases and J shed 2 bases, with 12 bases lying between them. CDR1 is MNHEY and CDR2 is SVGAGI in the germline V gene.

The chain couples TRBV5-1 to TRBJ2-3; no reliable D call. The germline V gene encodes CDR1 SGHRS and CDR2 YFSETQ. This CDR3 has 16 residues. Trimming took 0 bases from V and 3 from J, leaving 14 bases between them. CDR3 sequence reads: CASSLGSLLGTDTQYF. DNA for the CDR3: TGCGCCAGCAGCTTGGGAAGTCTTCTTGGGACAGATACGCAGTATTTT.

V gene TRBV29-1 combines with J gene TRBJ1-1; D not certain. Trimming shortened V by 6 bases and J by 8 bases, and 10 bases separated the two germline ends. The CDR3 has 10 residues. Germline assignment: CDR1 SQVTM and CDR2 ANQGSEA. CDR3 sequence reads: CSVNGEEAFF. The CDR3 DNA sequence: TGCAGCGTGAACGGGGAAGAAGCTTTCTTT. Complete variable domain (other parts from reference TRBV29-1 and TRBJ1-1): SAVISQKPSRDICQRGTSLTIQCQVDSQVTMMFWYRQQPGQSLTLIATANQGSEATYESGFVIDKFPISRPNLTFSTLTVSNMSPEDSSIYLCSVNGEEAFFGQGTRLTVV.

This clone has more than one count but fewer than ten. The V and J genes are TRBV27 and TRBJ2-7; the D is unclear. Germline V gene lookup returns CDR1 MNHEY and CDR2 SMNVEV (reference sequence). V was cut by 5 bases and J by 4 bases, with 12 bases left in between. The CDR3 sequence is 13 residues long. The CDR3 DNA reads TGTGCCAGCAGTCACTCGACTGCATACGAGCAGTACTTC. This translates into CASSHSTAYEQYF.

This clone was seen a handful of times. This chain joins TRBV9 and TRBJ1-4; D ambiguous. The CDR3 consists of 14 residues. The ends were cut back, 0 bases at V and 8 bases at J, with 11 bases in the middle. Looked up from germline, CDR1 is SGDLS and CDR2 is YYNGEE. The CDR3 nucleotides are TGTGCCAGCAGCGTAGCGGGCTATGGGGAAAAACTGTTTTTT. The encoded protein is CASSVAGYGEKLFF.

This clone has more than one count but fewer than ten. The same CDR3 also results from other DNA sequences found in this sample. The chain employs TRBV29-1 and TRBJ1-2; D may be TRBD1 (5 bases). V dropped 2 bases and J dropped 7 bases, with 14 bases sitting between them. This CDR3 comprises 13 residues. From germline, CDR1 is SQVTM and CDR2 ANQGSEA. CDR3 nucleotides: TGCAGCGTTGAATCCGGGGGTCGGGGTGGCTACACCTTC. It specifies CSVESGGRGGYTF.

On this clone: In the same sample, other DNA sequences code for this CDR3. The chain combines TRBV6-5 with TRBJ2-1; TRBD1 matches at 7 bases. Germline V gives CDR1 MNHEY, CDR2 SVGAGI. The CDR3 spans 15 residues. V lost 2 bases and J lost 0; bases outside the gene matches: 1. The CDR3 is CASSYRDSSYNEQFF. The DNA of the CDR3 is TGTGCCAGCAGTTACAGGGACAGCTCCTACAATGAGCAGTTCTTC.

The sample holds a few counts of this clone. The CDR3 here is CASRGQGVSYEQYF. DNA of the CDR3: TGCGCCAGCAGGGGACAGGGGGTCTCCTACGAGCAGTACTTC. The chain joins TRBV10-2 to TRBJ2-7, with TRBD1 identical over 11 bases. The V gene end was trimmed by 6 bases and the J gene end by 0 bases; junction bases not matched to a gene: 1. The CDR3 length is 14 residues. CDR1 is WSHSY and CDR2 is SAAADI in the germline V gene.